This T cell receptor beta chain was obtained from a study of T cells in Graves' hyperthyroidism and ophthalmopathy. Looked up from germline, CDR1 is LNHNV and CDR2 is YYDKDF (reference sequence). The CDR3 contains 11 residues. Trimming cost V 3 bases and J 7 bases, with 6 bases left between them. Hyperthyroidism in the patients, aged 18 to 65, was newly diagnosed and under 2 months in duration. Amplified TCR beta CDR3 regions came from RNA transcripts. The TCR CDR3 was amplified in a first-round RT-PCR using the HTBI primer set. From the multiplex PCR reads, TCRdb called clonotypes with MiXCR, one entry per CDR3 protein. The sample lists approximately 520,000 distinct CDR3 sequences, 20% occurring once.

Sample: blood. The chain carries TRBV15 and TRBJ2-5, with D hard to call. This clonotype was sampled from a man between 18 and 29 years old with Graves' hyperthyroidism. This CDR3 is CATSSKGTQYF. The CDR3 nucleotides read TGTGCCACCAGCAGCAAAGGGACCCAGTACTTC.